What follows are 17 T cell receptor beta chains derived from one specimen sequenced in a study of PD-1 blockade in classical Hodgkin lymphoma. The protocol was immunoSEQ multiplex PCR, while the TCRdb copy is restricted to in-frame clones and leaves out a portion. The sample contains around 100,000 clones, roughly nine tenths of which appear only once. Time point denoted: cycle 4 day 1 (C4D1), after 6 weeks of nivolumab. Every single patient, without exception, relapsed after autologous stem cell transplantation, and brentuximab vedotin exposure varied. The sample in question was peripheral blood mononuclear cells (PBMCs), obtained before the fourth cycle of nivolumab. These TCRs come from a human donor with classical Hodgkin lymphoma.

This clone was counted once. CDR3 protein: CASSRTGSEQYF. The CDR3 bases are TGTGCCAGCAGTCGCACAGGGTCGGAGCAGTACTTC. The chain joins TRBV6-5 to TRBJ2-7; a weak D match, TRBD1 (6 bases). V gave up 5 bases and J gave up 7 bases, with 12 bases separating them. CDR1 and CDR2 from the germline V gene are MNHEY and SVGAGI. The CDR3 length is 12 residues.

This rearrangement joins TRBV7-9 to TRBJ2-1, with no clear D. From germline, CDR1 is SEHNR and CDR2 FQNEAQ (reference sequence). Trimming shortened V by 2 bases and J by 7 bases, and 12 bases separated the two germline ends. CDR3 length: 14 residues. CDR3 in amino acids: CASSLTPHGNEQFF. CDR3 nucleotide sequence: TGTGCCAGCAGCTTAACCCCGCATGGGAATGAGCAGTTCTTC. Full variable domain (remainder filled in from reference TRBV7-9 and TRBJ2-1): DTGVSQNPRHKITKRGQNVTFRCDPISEHNRLYWYRQTLGQGPEFLTYFQNEAQLEKSRLLSDRFSAERPKGSFSTLEIQRTEQGDSAMYLCASSLTPHGNEQFFGPGTRLTVL.

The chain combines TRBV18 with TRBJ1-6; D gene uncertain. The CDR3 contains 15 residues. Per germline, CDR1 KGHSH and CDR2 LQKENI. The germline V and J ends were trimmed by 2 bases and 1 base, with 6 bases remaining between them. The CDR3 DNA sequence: TGTGCCAGCTCACCATTCGGGTCCTATAATTCACCCCTCCACTTT. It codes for CASSPFGSYNSPLHF.

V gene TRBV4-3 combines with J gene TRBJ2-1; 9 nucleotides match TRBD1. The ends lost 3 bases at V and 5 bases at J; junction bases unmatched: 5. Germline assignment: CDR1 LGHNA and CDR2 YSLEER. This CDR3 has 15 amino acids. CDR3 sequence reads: CASSHPGQGDNEQFF. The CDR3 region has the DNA TGCGCCAGCAGCCATCCGGGACAGGGTGACAATGAGCAGTTCTTC.

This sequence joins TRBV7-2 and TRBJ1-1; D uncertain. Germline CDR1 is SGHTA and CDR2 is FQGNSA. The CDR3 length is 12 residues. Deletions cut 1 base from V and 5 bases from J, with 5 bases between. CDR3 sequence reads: CASSLGFTEAFF. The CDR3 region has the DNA TGTGCCAGCAGCTTAGGTTTTACTGAAGCTTTCTTT.

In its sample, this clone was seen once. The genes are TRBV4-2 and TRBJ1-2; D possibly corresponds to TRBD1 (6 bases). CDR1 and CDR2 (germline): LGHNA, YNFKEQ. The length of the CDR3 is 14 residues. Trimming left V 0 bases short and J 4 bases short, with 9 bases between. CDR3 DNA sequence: TGTGCCAGCAGCCAAGATCAGGGGAGCTATGGCTACACCTTC. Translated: CASSQDQGSYGYTF.

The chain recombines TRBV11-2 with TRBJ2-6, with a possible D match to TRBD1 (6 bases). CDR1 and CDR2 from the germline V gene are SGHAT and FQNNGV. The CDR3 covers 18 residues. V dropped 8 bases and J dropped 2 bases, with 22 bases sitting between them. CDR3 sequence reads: CASGHLQGPSPGANVLTF. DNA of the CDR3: TGTGCCAGCGGTCACTTACAGGGACCCTCACCTGGGGCCAACGTCCTGACTTTC. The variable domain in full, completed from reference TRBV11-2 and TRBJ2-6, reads EAGVAQSPRYKIIEKRQSVAFWCNPISGHATLYWYQQILGQGPKLLIQFQNNGVVDDSQLPKDRFSAERLKGVDSTLKIQPAKLEDSAVYLCASGHLQGPSPGANVLTFGAGSRLTVL.

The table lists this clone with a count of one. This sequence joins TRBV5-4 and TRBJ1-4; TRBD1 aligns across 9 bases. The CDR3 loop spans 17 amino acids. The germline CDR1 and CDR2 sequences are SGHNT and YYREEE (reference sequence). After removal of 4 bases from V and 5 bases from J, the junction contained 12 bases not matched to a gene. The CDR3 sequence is CASSPTGTGTANEKLFF. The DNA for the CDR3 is TGTGCCAGCAGCCCGACCGGGACAGGGACTGCCAATGAAAAACTGTTTTTT.

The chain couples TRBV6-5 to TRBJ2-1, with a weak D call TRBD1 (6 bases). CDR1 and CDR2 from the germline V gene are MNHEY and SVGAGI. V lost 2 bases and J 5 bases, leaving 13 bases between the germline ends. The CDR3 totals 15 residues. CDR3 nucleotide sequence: TGTGCCAGCAGTTACACATGGACAGTAAACAATGAGCAGTTCTTC. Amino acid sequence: CASSYTWTVNNEQFF.

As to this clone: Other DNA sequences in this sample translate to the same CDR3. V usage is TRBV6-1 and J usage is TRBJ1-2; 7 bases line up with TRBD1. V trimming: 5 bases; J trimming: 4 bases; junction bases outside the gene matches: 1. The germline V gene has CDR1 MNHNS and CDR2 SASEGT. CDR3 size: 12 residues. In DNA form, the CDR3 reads TGTGCCAGCAGTCCAGGGGGCTATGGCTACACCTTC. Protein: CASSPGGYGYTF.

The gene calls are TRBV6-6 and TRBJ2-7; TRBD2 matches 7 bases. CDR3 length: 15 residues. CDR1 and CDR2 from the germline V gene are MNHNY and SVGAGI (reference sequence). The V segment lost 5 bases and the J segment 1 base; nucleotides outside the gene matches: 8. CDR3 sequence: CASSLAESFSYEQYF. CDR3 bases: TGTGCCAGCAGTCTAGCGGAGAGTTTTTCCTACGAGCAGTACTTC.

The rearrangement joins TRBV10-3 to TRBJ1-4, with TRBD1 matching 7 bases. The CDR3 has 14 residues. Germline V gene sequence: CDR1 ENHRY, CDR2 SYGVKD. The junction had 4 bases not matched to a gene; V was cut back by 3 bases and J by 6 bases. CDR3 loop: CAISEGTEYEKLFF. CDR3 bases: TGTGCCATCAGTGAAGGGACAGAGTATGAAAAACTGTTTTTT.

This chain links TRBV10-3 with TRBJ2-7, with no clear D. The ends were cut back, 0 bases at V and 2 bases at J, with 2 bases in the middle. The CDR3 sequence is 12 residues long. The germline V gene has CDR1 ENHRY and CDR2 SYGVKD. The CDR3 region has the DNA TGTGCCATCAGTGAGTCTCCCTACGAGCAGTACTTC. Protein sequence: CAISESPYEQYF.

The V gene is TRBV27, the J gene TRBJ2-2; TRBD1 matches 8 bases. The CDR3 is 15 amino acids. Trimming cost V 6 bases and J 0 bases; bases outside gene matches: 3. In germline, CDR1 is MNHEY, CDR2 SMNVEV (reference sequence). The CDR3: CASRPQGANTGELFF. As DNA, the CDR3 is TGTGCCAGCAGGCCACAGGGGGCGAACACCGGGGAGCTGTTTTTT.

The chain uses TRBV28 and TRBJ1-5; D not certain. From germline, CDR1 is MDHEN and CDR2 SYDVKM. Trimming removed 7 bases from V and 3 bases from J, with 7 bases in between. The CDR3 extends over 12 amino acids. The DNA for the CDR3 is TGTGCCAGCAAAGCGCCCAATCAGCCCCAGCATTTT. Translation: CASKAPNQPQHF.

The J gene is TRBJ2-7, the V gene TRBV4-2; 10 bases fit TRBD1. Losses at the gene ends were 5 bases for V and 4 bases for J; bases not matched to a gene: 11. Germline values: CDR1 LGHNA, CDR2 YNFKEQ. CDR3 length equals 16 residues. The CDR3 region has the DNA TGTGCCAGCAGCTCCCCCGGGACAGGGGTTTCTTACGAGCAGTACTTC. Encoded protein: CASSSPGTGVSYEQYF.

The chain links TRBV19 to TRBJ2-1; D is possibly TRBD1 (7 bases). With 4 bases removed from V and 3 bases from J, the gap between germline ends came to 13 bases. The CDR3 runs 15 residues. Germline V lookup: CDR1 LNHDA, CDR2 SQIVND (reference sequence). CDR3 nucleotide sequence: TGTGCCAGTAGTAACTCAGGGGGACTCTACAATGAGCAGTTCTTC. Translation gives CASSNSGGLYNEQFF. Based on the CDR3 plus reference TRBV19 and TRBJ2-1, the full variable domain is DGGITQSPKYLFRKEGQNVTLSCEQNLNHDAMYWYRQDPGQGLRLIYYSQIVNDFQKGDIAEGYSVSREKKESFPLTVTSAQKNPTAFYLCASSNSGGLYNEQFFGPGTRLTVL.